The rows below give T cell receptor beta chains drawn from one sample of a study of blood T cell repertoires in COVID-19. Only in-frame clones appear in the TCRdb table, and some are missing; sequencing was by immunoSEQ multiplex PCR. Of about 300,000 clones in the sample, over 70% were seen once. Specimen: peripheral blood. All receptors derive from a woman between 50 and 59 years old with acute or convalescent COVID-19. Each CDR3 is given with its conserved first and last residue. D genes are given only for firm matches. Size is omitted from some rows. Given values are once, few, many or a class for expanded clones.

cdr3_aa cdr3_nt clone_size j_call v_call d_call
CASRLGLAGEVEQFF TGTGCCAGCAGGCTTGGACTAGCGGGAGAGGTTGAGCAGTTCTTC - TRBJ2-1 TRBV5-4 TRBD2
CASRRTGDYGYTF TGTGCCAGCAGGAGGACGGGGGACTATGGCTACACCTTC - TRBJ1-2 TRBV2 -
CASRRDSTYGYTF TGTGCCAGCAGGAGGGACAGCACTTATGGCTACACCTTC - TRBJ1-2 TRBV6-5 TRBD1
CAWSSLAGVGEQYF TGTGCCTGGAGTTCACTAGCGGGAGTCGGCGAGCAGTACTTC - TRBJ2-7 TRBV30 TRBD2
CASSQDRGHNSPLHF TGTGCCAGCAGCCAGGACAGGGGGCATAATTCACCCCTCCACTTT - TRBJ1-6 TRBV5-4 TRBD1
CASSLGNGGEETQYF TGTGCCAGCAGCTTAGGCAACGGGGGGGAAGAGACCCAGTACTTC once TRBJ2-5 TRBV7-2 TRBD2
CASSPDRERNSPLHF TGTGCCAGCAGCCCGGACCGGGAGAGAAATTCACCCCTCCACTTT - TRBJ1-6 TRBV5-4 -
CASSPSRQGYGYTF TGTGCCAGCAGTCCCTCCCGACAGGGCTATGGCTACACCTTC - TRBJ1-2 TRBV28 TRBD1
CASSPSRSSKNSPLHF TGTGCCAGTAGTCCCTCCCGGTCTTCCAAGAATTCACCCCTCCACTTT few TRBJ1-6 TRBV19 -
CASSLVSGTSRSSDTQYF TGTGCCAGCAGCTTAGTTTCAGGGACAAGCCGTAGTTCAGATACGCAGTATTTT - TRBJ2-3 TRBV11-3 -
CSVGTGDGTGELFF TGCAGCGTAGGGACAGGGGACGGCACCGGGGAGCTGTTTTTT - TRBJ2-2 TRBV29-1 TRBD1